The subject of this entry is one TCR beta chain. Method: immunoSEQ multiplex PCR; TCRdb's copy keeps in-frame clones and lacks some. The table shows approximately 100,000 clones, with roughly four fifths occurring only once. These data belong to a study of cytotoxic CD8 clonotypes in ibrutinib-treated CLL. The ends were cut back, 0 bases at V and 7 bases at J, with 6 bases in the middle. Germline V CDR1 and CDR2: SGHAT, FQNNGV. The CDR3 loop spans 12 amino acids. V usage is TRBV11-2 and J usage is TRBJ1-1; unclear D gene. The sample consisted of PBMCs, taken after 24 months of ibrutinib treatment. The sequence was obtained from a human donor with chronic lymphocytic leukemia. The CDR3 DNA follows: TGTGCCAGCAGCTTAGATGTAGGTGAAGCTTTCTTT. Amino acids: CASSLDVGEAFF. The full variable domain, in which reference TRBV11-2 and TRBJ1-1 provide the parts outside the CDR3, is EAGVAQSPRYKIIEKRQSVAFWCNPISGHATLYWYQQILGQGPKLLIQFQNNGVVDDSQLPKDRFSAERLKGVDSTLKIQPAKLEDSAVYLCASSLDVGEAFFGQGTRLTVV.